Listed below are T cell receptor beta chains from one sample, sequenced in a study of T-cell reconstitution after alpha-beta-depleted transplantation in children. In TCRdb, the PCR reads were re-called with MiXCR into one record per CDR3 protein. The table includes some 500,000 distinct CDR3 sequences, around 20% detected once. This material consisted of PBMCs from the stem cell graft donor, taken from the stem cell graft. Receptor source: a human donor who donated a stem cell graft to a child with acute lymphoblastic leukemia. Each CDR3 is given with its conserved first and last residue. A D gene is named only where the DNA matches it firmly. A row's size may be missing; if present it is once, few, many or a size class.

size: few
J: TRBJ1-1
V: TRBV5-8
D: TRBD1
DNA: TGTGCCAGCGGGACAGGGGTTGTCCCTGAAGCTTTCTTT
CDR3: CASGTGVVPEAFF

size: few
J: TRBJ2-5
V: TRBV7-8
D: TRBD1
DNA: TGTGCCAGCAGCCAAAGGGGGCCGGGGGAGACCCAGTACTTC
CDR3: CASSQRGPGETQYF

size: many
J: TRBJ1-5
V: TRBV29-1
D: TRBD1
DNA: TGCAGCGCACTAGCAGGGGGGGGCAATCAGCCCCAGCATTTT
CDR3: CSALAGGGNQPQHF

size: few
J: TRBJ1-2
V: TRBV29-1
D: NA
DNA: TGCAGCGTTGACCCAGGGGTTGTCATTAACTATGGCTACACCTTC
CDR3: CSVDPGVVINYGYTF

size: few
J: TRBJ2-1
V: TRBV27
D: TRBD2
DNA: TGTGCCAGCCTAACTAGCGGGATTTATCTCGGGGATGAGCAGTTCTTC
CDR3: CASLTSGIYLGDEQFF

size: NA
J: TRBJ1-2
V: TRBV20-1
D: TRBD1
DNA: TGCAGTGCTAGATTCCTGGGACAGGGGCCTTCCTATGGCTACACCTTC
CDR3: CSARFLGQGPSYGYTF

size: NA
J: TRBJ2-1
V: TRBV5-1
D: TRBD1
DNA: TGCGCCAGCAGCTTCTTAGGACAGGGGCGAGAGGCCAATTACAATGAGCAGTTCTTC
CDR3: CASSFLGQGREANYNEQFF

size: NA
J: TRBJ2-3
V: TRBV6-5
D: NA
DNA: TGTGCCAGCAGTTACTCTGTCGGGGGTTACACAGATACGCAGTATTTT
CDR3: CASSYSVGGYTDTQYF

size: NA
J: TRBJ2-5
V: TRBV4-1
D: NA
DNA: TGCGCCAGCAGCCAAGAGAGGGCGGAGGGGGGGACCCTGGGGACCCAGTACTTC
CDR3: CASSQERAEGGTLGTQYF

size: NA
J: TRBJ1-2
V: TRBV27
D: TRBD1
DNA: TGTGCCAGCAGTTTATATATGACAGGGGGCTCGGGTGGCTACACCTTC
CDR3: CASSLYMTGGSGGYTF

size: few
J: TRBJ1-2
V: TRBV20-1
D: NA
DNA: TGCAGTGCTAGAGAGGAGGGCAGAGGTGGCTACACCTTC
CDR3: CSAREEGRGGYTF

size: few
J: TRBJ2-7
V: TRBV5-1
D: NA
DNA: TGCGCCAGCAGCCCTGACCCAAGGGAAAACGAGCAGTACTTC
CDR3: CASSPDPRENEQYF

size: NA
J: TRBJ1-5
V: TRBV6-5
D: NA
DNA: TGTGCCAGCAGTTCAACCCCTTTACATGACCAGCCCCAGCATTTT
CDR3: CASSSTPLHDQPQHF

size: few
J: TRBJ2-5
V: TRBV4-1
D: NA
DNA: TGCGCCAGCAGCCCTTTACGGGATTCAATGGAGACCCAGTACTTC
CDR3: CASSPLRDSMETQYF

size: NA
J: TRBJ2-1
V: TRBV7-9
D: NA
DNA: TGTGCCAGCAGCTTAATCGGTTATGAGCAGTTCTTC
CDR3: CASSLIGYEQFF

size: few
J: TRBJ1-4
V: TRBV6-1
D: TRBD1
DNA: TGTGCCAGCGCATTGACAGGGGGGGGTGAAAAACTGTTTTTT
CDR3: CASALTGGGEKLFF

size: NA
J: TRBJ1-4
V: TRBV5-1
D: TRBD1
DNA: TGCGCCAGCAGCCCGGCCGGGACAGGGGACGAAAAACTGTTTTTT
CDR3: CASSPAGTGDEKLFF

size: few
J: TRBJ2-3
V: TRBV7-9
D: NA
DNA: TGTGCCAGCAGCTTACCCCAAAGCGGGAGCACAGATACGCAGTATTTT
CDR3: CASSLPQSGSTDTQYF

size: few
J: TRBJ2-2
V: TRBV12-3/TRBV12-4
D: TRBD1
DNA: TGTGCCAGCAGTTTCGAGGGGGCGTACGCCGGGGAGCTGTTTTTT
CDR3: CASSFEGAYAGELFF

size: few
J: TRBJ2-5
V: TRBV4-2
D: NA
DNA: TGTGCCAGCAGCCAAGGGCCCGCGGACGAAGAGACCCAGTACTTC
CDR3: CASSQGPADEETQYF

size: few
J: TRBJ1-1
V: TRBV4-1
D: NA
DNA: TGCGCCAGCAGCCCGGACAGCCTGAACACTGAAGCTTTCTTT
CDR3: CASSPDSLNTEAFF

size: many
J: TRBJ2-7
V: TRBV14
D: TRBD2
DNA: TGTGCCAGCAGCCATCAACTAGCGGGAGACGAGCAGTACTTC
CDR3: CASSHQLAGDEQYF

size: few
J: TRBJ2-7
V: TRBV12-3/TRBV12-4
D: TRBD1
DNA: TGTGCCAGCAGTACAGGGGGCTCCTACGAGCAGTACTTC
CDR3: CASSTGGSYEQYF

size: few
J: TRBJ2-5
V: TRBV15
D: NA
DNA: TGTGCCACCAGCAGAGATTGGCAGGAAGGCCTCCAAGAGACCCAGTACTTC
CDR3: CATSRDWQEGLQETQYF

size: NA
J: TRBJ1-1
V: TRBV12-3/TRBV12-4
D: NA
DNA: TGTGCCAGCACCTCGAACACTGAAGCTTTCTTT
CDR3: CASTSNTEAFF

size: few
J: TRBJ1-3
V: TRBV12-3/TRBV12-4
D: NA
DNA: TGTGCCAGCAACATGGGGGGACCGGGAAACACCATATATTTT
CDR3: CASNMGGPGNTIYF

size: NA
J: TRBJ2-1
V: TRBV5-1
D: TRBD1
DNA: TGCGCCAGCAGCCTCGGACAGGGGACCGATGAGCAGTTCTTC
CDR3: CASSLGQGTDEQFF

size: few
J: TRBJ2-3
V: TRBV12-3/TRBV12-4
D: NA
DNA: TGTGCCAGCACTTTAGCGCGATACACAGATACGCAGTATTTT
CDR3: CASTLARYTDTQYF

size: NA
J: TRBJ2-7
V: TRBV20-1
D: NA
DNA: TGCAGTGCCATTCCTTGGGGGGAGGATTCCTACGAGCAGTACTTC
CDR3: CSAIPWGEDSYEQYF

size: NA
J: TRBJ2-5
V: TRBV20-1
D: NA
DNA: TGCAGTGCTAGAAATATATTCCAAGAGACCCAGTACTTC
CDR3: CSARNIFQETQYF

size: NA
J: TRBJ2-3
V: TRBV12-3/TRBV12-4
D: NA
DNA: TGTGCCAGCAGTCTGCTCTTGGGGGCGGATACGCAGTATTTT
CDR3: CASSLLLGADTQYF

size: once
J: TRBJ2-5
V: TRBV5-3
D: NA
DNA: TGTGCCAGAAGCCAAATCCCTTGGAGAGGGAGGAAGACCCAGTACTTC
CDR3: CARSQIPWRGRKTQYF

size: NA
J: TRBJ1-1
V: TRBV30
D: TRBD1
DNA: TGTGCCTGGATGACAGGGGCGAACACTGAAGCTTTCTTT
CDR3: CAWMTGANTEAFF

size: few
J: TRBJ2-5
V: TRBV27
D: NA
DNA: TGTGCCAGCGGATGGGGAGAGACCCAGTACTTC
CDR3: CASGWGETQYF

size: NA
J: TRBJ1-6
V: TRBV20-1
D: NA
DNA: TGCAGTGCTAGAGAGGGGCCAATTGTAGGGGCAACCTATAATTCACCCCTCCACTTT
CDR3: CSAREGPIVGATYNSPLHF

size: few
J: TRBJ1-1
V: TRBV5-1
D: NA
DNA: TGCGCCAGCAGCTTGCCGGGCCCGGGCACTGAAGCTTTCTTT
CDR3: CASSLPGPGTEAFF

size: NA
J: TRBJ2-7
V: TRBV4-2
D: TRBD2
DNA: TGTGCCAGCAGCCAAGAGGGGAGCGGGAAGAAGCTAGGCGAGCAGTACTTC
CDR3: CASSQEGSGKKLGEQYF

size: many
J: TRBJ2-2
V: TRBV7-9
D: NA
DNA: TGTGCCAGCAGCTTAGCCACCGGGGAGCTGTTTTTT
CDR3: CASSLATGELFF

size: once
J: TRBJ2-7
V: TRBV29-1
D: NA
DNA: TGCAGCGTTGAGGACTTGGGCGAGCAGTACTTC
CDR3: CSVEDLGEQYF

size: few
J: TRBJ1-4
V: TRBV12-3/TRBV12-4
D: NA
DNA: TGTGCCAGCAGTGGCACCCGGGGGAAGTGGGGTTGGACGAGTGAAAAACTGTTTTTT
CDR3: CASSGTRGKWGWTSEKLFF

size: few
J: TRBJ2-1
V: TRBV7-9
D: TRBD2
DNA: TGTGCCAGCAGCTTATTTATACTCCTAGCGGGCAATGAGCAGTTCTTC
CDR3: CASSLFILLAGNEQFF

size: NA
J: TRBJ2-5
V: TRBV5-6
D: TRBD2
DNA: TGTGCCAGCAGCTTCATCGTCCGCGGGAGGACACAAGAGACCCAGTACTTC
CDR3: CASSFIVRGRTQETQYF

size: many
J: TRBJ2-7
V: TRBV5-1
D: NA
DNA: TGCGCCAGCAGCTTGGTGGTTCTAGGTCCGGCTGGCTACGAGCAGTACTTC
CDR3: CASSLVVLGPAGYEQYF

size: NA
J: TRBJ2-7
V: TRBV6-5
D: NA
DNA: TGTGCCAGCAGTTTGACGGGCCAGCCCAACTACGAGCAGTACTTC
CDR3: CASSLTGQPNYEQYF

size: NA
J: TRBJ1-1
V: TRBV20-1
D: NA
DNA: TGCAGTGCTAGAGAGACAGGGAACACTGAAGCTTTCTTT
CDR3: CSARETGNTEAFF

size: NA
J: TRBJ2-1
V: TRBV7-9
D: NA
DNA: TGTGCCAGCAGCCCCACCTTCACGGGGGCCAATGAGCAGTTCTTC
CDR3: CASSPTFTGANEQFF

size: many
J: TRBJ2-2
V: TRBV29-1
D: TRBD1
DNA: TGCAGCGCCCGCCCGGGACAGAGGGACACCGGGGAGCTGTTTTTT
CDR3: CSARPGQRDTGELFF